A selection of T cell receptor beta chains follows, all from one sample in a study of CD8+ T cells in alopecia areata. The data were produced by immunoSEQ multiplex PCR, yet TCRdb's version contains in-frame clones alone and is incomplete. The sample consists of 65,000 to 90,000 clones, roughly 47% of them appearing once. Material: NKG2D-high CD8+ T cells sorted from blood. These receptors originate from a human donor with alopecia areata. CDR3s include the opening cysteine and the closing phenylalanine or tryptophan. D genes are given only for firm matches. Clone sizes are given selectively: once, few, many, or a class where the clone is expanded.

v_gene	abundance	j_gene	d_gene	len	CDR3nt	CDR3aa
TRBV7-9	few	TRBJ1-1	-	12	TGTGCCAGCACCACAACTCGGGCTGAAGCTTTCTTT	CASTTTRAEAFF
TRBV29-1	few	TRBJ1-4	-	13	TGCAGCGTTGTCCAGGGAGCAGATGAAAAACTGTTTTTT	CSVVQGADEKLFF
TRBV28	-	TRBJ1-4	-	12	TGTGCCAGCAGATCCACTGGACCAAAACTGTTTTTT	CASRSTGPKLFF
TRBV15	many	TRBJ2-1	-	16	TGTGCCACCAGCAGAGGCGGGGACAGACCCTACAATGAGCAGTTCTTC	CATSRGGDRPYNEQFF
TRBV11-2	-	TRBJ2-1	-	17	TGTGCCAGCAGCCCCACACAAGACACAGGGGAGGGCAATGAGCAGTTCTTC	CASSPTQDTGEGNEQFF
TRBV27	-	TRBJ2-7	-	12	TGTGCCAGCAGTCGGTCCTCCTACGAGCAGTACTTC	CASSRSSYEQYF
TRBV7-6	-	TRBJ2-1	-	14	TGTGCCAGCAGCTTAGCATCCCGCGACAATGAGCAGTTCTTC	CASSLASRDNEQFF
TRBV4-1	-	TRBJ2-5	-	14	TGCGCCAGCAGCCAAGAGGGTCGGGAGGAGACCCAGTACTTC	CASSQEGREETQYF
TRBV5-6	-	TRBJ1-5	-	13	TGTGCCAGCAGCTTGGGACAGAGTCAGCCCCAGCATTTT	CASSLGQSQPQHF
TRBV27	-	TRBJ2-6	-	16	TGTGCCAGCAGTTCGGAAACCTCGCCTGGGGCCAACGTCCTGACTTTC	CASSSETSPGANVLTF
TRBV7-2	-	TRBJ1-1	-	14	TGTGCCAGCAGCCCCATGGACGGTAACACTGAAGCTTTCTTT	CASSPMDGNTEAFF
TRBV5-4	-	TRBJ2-1	-	14	TGTGCCACTTCTTCGGGGAGCTCCTACAATGAGCAGTTCTTC	CATSSGSSYNEQFF
TRBV29-1	few	TRBJ2-5	-	11	TGCAGCGCCGTAGCACAAGAGACCCAGTACTTC	CSAVAQETQYF
TRBV4-1	few	TRBJ2-7	-	16	TGCGCCAGCAGCCAACCGAAGACCGGTAACACCTACGAGCAGTACTTC	CASSQPKTGNTYEQYF
TRBV9	-	TRBJ2-7	TRBD1	15	TGTGCCAGCAGCGAGAAACAGGGGGCGTACCACGAGCAGTACTTC	CASSEKQGAYHEQYF
TRBV4-3	-	TRBJ2-3	TRBD2	17	TGCGCCAGCAGCCAGTCCCCGGGACTAGCGCAGACAGATACGCAGTATTTT	CASSQSPGLAQTDTQYF
TRBV30	-	TRBJ1-1	-	11	TGTGCCTGGAGTGTAGGGAGTGAAGCTTTCTTT	CAWSVGSEAFF
TRBV29-1	few	TRBJ2-2	-	10	TGCAGCGCAGACGACGGGGAGCTGTTTTTT	CSADDGELFF
TRBV5-4	-	TRBJ1-1	-	11	TGTGCCAGCAGCCTGGACGGACGAGCTTTCTTT	CASSLDGRAFF
TRBV27	-	TRBJ2-2	-	16	TGTGCCAGCTTTGACTTCATTTCAGCGAACACCGGGGAGCTGTTTTTT	CASFDFISANTGELFF
TRBV4-1	-	TRBJ2-1	-	14	TGCGCCAGCAGCCAAGATATGGTGGTCGATGAGCAGTTCTTC	CASSQDMVVDEQFF
TRBV2	-	TRBJ2-3	-	11	TGTGCCAGCGGGGGCACAGATACGCAGTATTTT	CASGGTDTQYF
TRBV7-9	-	TRBJ2-3	-	17	TGTGCCAGCAGCGATAACCCCGGATGGGGGACCACAGATACGCAGTATTTT	CASSDNPGWGTTDTQYF
TRBV2	-	TRBJ2-5	-	11	TGTGCCAGCTTGTACCAAGAGACCCAGTACTTC	CASLYQETQYF
TRBV4-3	-	TRBJ2-1	-	15	TGCGCCAGCAGCCAAGATATGGGACCGATTAATGAGCAGTTCTTC	CASSQDMGPINEQFF
TRBV19	-	TRBJ2-1	-	13	TGTGCCAGTAGTATATCGGCGGAGAATGAGCAGTTCTTC	CASSISAENEQFF
TRBV13	-	TRBJ2-7	-	12	TGTGCCAGCAGCTTAGCGGGTCGGGAGCAGTACTTC	CASSLAGREQYF
TRBV29-1	-	TRBJ2-1	-	15	TGCAGCGTTGAGGCATTAGCGGTTTCCTACAATGAGCAGTTCTTC	CSVEALAVSYNEQFF
TRBV7-9	many	TRBJ1-2	-	14	TGTGCCAGCAGCAGAGTGAGGGGCGGACGTGGCTACACCTTC	CASSRVRGGRGYTF
TRBV27	once	TRBJ2-7	-	12	TGTGCCAGCAGGCAAGCTGGGGGCGAGCAGTACTTC	CASRQAGGEQYF
TRBV5-4	-	TRBJ2-1	TRBD2	14	TGTGCCAGCAGCTTTCGGGGGGGCGTCAATGAGCAGTTCTTC	CASSFRGGVNEQFF
TRBV6-5	-	TRBJ2-2	-	13	TGTGCCAGCAGTTACACGGCGCACGGGGAGCTGTTTTTT	CASSYTAHGELFF
TRBV9	-	TRBJ2-3	TRBD2	16	TGTGCCAGCAGCGTCTATAGCGGGGGGCCAGGAGATACGCAGTATTTT	CASSVYSGGPGDTQYF
TRBV27	-	TRBJ2-2	-	12	TGTGCCAGCACCCCCGGAACCGGGGAGCTGTTTTTT	CASTPGTGELFF
TRBV9	-	TRBJ1-2	-	15	TGTGCCAGCAGCGTAGGAGGTATGGTGAACTATGGCTACACCTTC	CASSVGGMVNYGYTF
TRBV13	many	TRBJ2-7	-	12	TGTGCCAGCAGTAGGTCAGACTACGAGCAGTACTTC	CASSRSDYEQYF
TRBV25-1	-	TRBJ1-2	-	13	TGTGCCAGCAGTGTTGGCAGGGTTGAAGGCTACACCTTC	CASSVGRVEGYTF
TRBV5-1	few	TRBJ2-7	-	15	TGCGCCAGCAGCACAGCACTTACAGGGCCTTACGAGCAGTACTTC	CASSTALTGPYEQYF
TRBV5-1	-	TRBJ2-1	TRBD2	16	TGCGCCAGCGTTGGTTTAGGACTAGCGGGAGTTGATGAGCAGTTCTTC	CASVGLGLAGVDEQFF
TRBV4-2	-	TRBJ2-2	-	15	TGTGCCAGCAGCCAAGAGGGGGGATACACCGGGGAGCTGTTTTTT	CASSQEGGYTGELFF
TRBV27	-	TRBJ2-1	-	12	TGTGCCAGCCGAGCCCAATACAATGAGCAGTTCTTC	CASRAQYNEQFF
TRBV28	-	TRBJ2-5	-	16	TGTGCCAGCAGTGACCCCCGGGACTCTCACCAAGAGACCCAGTACTTC	CASSDPRDSHQETQYF
TRBV13	-	TRBJ2-7	-	14	TGTGCCAGCAGCTCCGGACTCCCGAGGTCCGAGCAGTACTTC	CASSSGLPRSEQYF
TRBV4-1	-	TRBJ2-7	-	13	TGCGCCAGCAGCCAAGATAGAGCCTACGAGCAGTACTTC	CASSQDRAYEQYF
TRBV27	-	TRBJ2-7	-	14	TGTGCCAGCAGTTCAATATCGGGCGCCTACGAGCAGTACTTC	CASSSISGAYEQYF
TRBV5-4	-	TRBJ1-1	TRBD1	13	TGTGCCAGCAGCTCCCAAGGACAGGGTGGAGCTTTCTTT	CASSSQGQGGAFF
TRBV7-2	few	TRBJ2-1	-	14	TGTGCCAGCAGCTTGCAGGGCCCGTCCAATGAGCAGTTCTTC	CASSLQGPSNEQFF
TRBV2	-	TRBJ2-3	-	12	TGTGCCAGCACCCATAGCACAGATACGCAGTATTTT	CASTHSTDTQYF
TRBV29-1	once	TRBJ1-4	-	13	TGCAGCGTTGAAAGGCAGAGTAATGAAAAACTGTTTTTT	CSVERQSNEKLFF
TRBV29-1	-	TRBJ2-7	TRBD1	16	TGCAGCGTTGAAGTCGCAGACAGGGGAGGACCCTACGAGCAGTACTTC	CSVEVADRGGPYEQYF